This is a list of T cell receptor beta chains from one sample in a study of OX40 agonist ivuxolimab in advanced cancers. Only in-frame clones appear in the TCRdb table, and some are missing; sequencing was by immunoSEQ multiplex PCR. The sample includes about 26,000 clones, 76% of them seen just once. Sequencing was performed on CD4+ or CD8+ T cells sorted from blood, taken in a trial of the OX40 agonist ivuxolimab. The source of these receptors is an adult with an advanced solid tumor such as melanoma, head and neck, liver or kidney cancer. Both conserved end residues are part of each CDR3. The D gene is left open where the match is weak. For some rows the clone size is stated as once, few or many, or as a class when expanded; others skip it.

v_gene: TRBV14; d_gene: TRBD2; abundance: few; j_gene: TRBJ2-3; CDR3aa: CASRSGGLSDTQYF; CDR3nt: TGTGCCAGCCGTAGCGGGGGGCTATCAGATACGCAGTATTTT
v_gene: TRBV5-1; d_gene: TRBD1; abundance: -; j_gene: TRBJ1-2; CDR3aa: CASSPLDWTGKDGYTF; CDR3nt: TGCGCCAGCAGCCCCTTAGATTGGACAGGAAAGGATGGCTACACCTTC
v_gene: TRBV2; d_gene: -; abundance: -; j_gene: TRBJ2-7; CDR3aa: CASSPDSGEQYF; CDR3nt: TGTGCCAGCAGCCCCGACAGTGGCGAGCAGTACTTC
v_gene: TRBV6-5; d_gene: -; abundance: -; j_gene: TRBJ1-2; CDR3aa: CASRPTDTHYGYTF; CDR3nt: TGTGCCAGCCGGCCCACAGATACCCACTATGGCTACACCTTC
v_gene: TRBV7-9; d_gene: -; abundance: -; j_gene: TRBJ2-4; CDR3aa: CASSLAGGSLAKNIQYF; CDR3nt: TGTGCCAGCAGCTTAGCAGGCGGATCACTAGCCAAAAACATTCAGTACTTC
v_gene: TRBV19; d_gene: -; abundance: -; j_gene: TRBJ1-2; CDR3aa: CASMEGGWNYGYTF; CDR3nt: TGTGCCAGTATGGAGGGGGGTTGGAACTATGGCTACACCTTC
v_gene: TRBV5-1; d_gene: -; abundance: -; j_gene: TRBJ2-7; CDR3aa: CASSLPGPTYEQYF; CDR3nt: TGCGCCAGCAGCTTACCAGGGCCTACCTACGAGCAGTACTTC
v_gene: TRBV5-1; d_gene: -; abundance: -; j_gene: TRBJ2-2; CDR3aa: CASRKVTGSAGELFF; CDR3nt: TGCGCCAGTAGAAAAGTTACAGGGAGCGCCGGGGAGCTGTTTTTT
v_gene: TRBV5-5; d_gene: -; abundance: -; j_gene: TRBJ2-3; CDR3aa: CASSPQGLGDTQYF; CDR3nt: TGTGCCAGCAGCCCCCAAGGGCTTGGAGATACGCAGTATTTT
v_gene: TRBV2; d_gene: -; abundance: -; j_gene: TRBJ1-2; CDR3aa: CASSEQGAPGYYGYTF; CDR3nt: TGTGCCAGCAGTGAACAGGGCGCGCCCGGGTACTATGGCTACACCTTC
v_gene: TRBV7-2; d_gene: -; abundance: -; j_gene: TRBJ2-1; CDR3aa: CASSFGAGRSPYNEQFF; CDR3nt: TGTGCCAGCAGCTTTGGGGCTGGGCGGTCACCCTACAATGAGCAGTTCTTC
v_gene: TRBV7-2; d_gene: -; abundance: -; j_gene: TRBJ1-5; CDR3aa: CASSLASGRKGEPQHF; CDR3nt: TGTGCCAGCAGCTTAGCCTCGGGGAGGAAGGGAGAGCCCCAGCATTTT
v_gene: TRBV7-2; d_gene: -; abundance: medium-sized; j_gene: TRBJ1-1; CDR3aa: CASSPWGGQNTEAFF; CDR3nt: TGTGCCAGCAGCCCCTGGGGAGGTCAGAACACTGAAGCTTTCTTT
v_gene: TRBV6-6; d_gene: -; abundance: -; j_gene: TRBJ1-4; CDR3aa: CASSTRGGFEKLFF; CDR3nt: TGTGCCAGCAGTACCCGAGGGGGTTTTGAAAAACTGTTTTTT
v_gene: TRBV9; d_gene: -; abundance: -; j_gene: TRBJ2-5; CDR3aa: CASSLLEGSRETQYF; CDR3nt: TGTGCCAGCAGCCTCCTCGAAGGGTCGCGAGAGACCCAGTACTTC
v_gene: TRBV4-1; d_gene: -; abundance: -; j_gene: TRBJ1-5; CDR3aa: CASSQGIQGEQPQHF; CDR3nt: TGCGCCAGCAGCCAAGGGATACAGGGAGAGCAGCCCCAGCATTTT
v_gene: TRBV5-4; d_gene: -; abundance: once; j_gene: TRBJ1-6; CDR3aa: CASSQETIRNSPLHF; CDR3nt: TGCGCCAGCAGCCAAGAGACCATCAGGAATTCACCCCTCCACTTT
v_gene: TRBV2; d_gene: TRBD2; abundance: -; j_gene: TRBJ2-1; CDR3aa: CASSEQSGGANEQFF; CDR3nt: TGTGCCAGCAGTGAGCAAAGCGGGGGGGCCAATGAGCAGTTCTTC
v_gene: TRBV19; d_gene: -; abundance: -; j_gene: TRBJ1-2; CDR3aa: CASSIDRQTGSVYGYTF; CDR3nt: TGTGCCAGTAGTATAGATCGGCAGACGGGCTCAGTGTATGGCTACACCTTC
v_gene: TRBV7-3; d_gene: -; abundance: few; j_gene: TRBJ2-3; CDR3aa: CASSPNEGNLGTQYF; CDR3nt: TGTGCCAGCAGCCCCAACGAGGGAAACTTAGGTACGCAGTATTTT
v_gene: TRBV7-9; d_gene: -; abundance: -; j_gene: TRBJ1-3; CDR3aa: CASSSRSGNTIYF; CDR3nt: TGTGCCAGCAGCTCACGGTCTGGAAACACCATATATTTT
v_gene: TRBV27; d_gene: TRBD1; abundance: -; j_gene: TRBJ1-2; CDR3aa: CASRRGQGGNYGYTF; CDR3nt: TGTGCCAGCAGGCGGGGACAGGGAGGGAACTATGGCTACACCTTC
v_gene: TRBV19; d_gene: -; abundance: -; j_gene: TRBJ1-5; CDR3aa: CASSIDTFSNQPQHF; CDR3nt: TGTGCCAGTAGTATAGATACCTTTAGCAATCAGCCCCAGCATTTT
v_gene: TRBV4-1; d_gene: TRBD1; abundance: -; j_gene: TRBJ1-1; CDR3aa: CASSHPQRGQFDTEAFF; CDR3nt: TGCGCCAGCAGCCATCCCCAGAGGGGGCAGTTTGACACTGAAGCTTTCTTT
v_gene: TRBV6-5; d_gene: -; abundance: few; j_gene: TRBJ1-1; CDR3aa: CASSPEHKNEAFF; CDR3nt: TGTGCCAGCAGCCCAGAGCACAAAAACGAAGCTTTCTTT
v_gene: TRBV7-8; d_gene: -; abundance: -; j_gene: TRBJ2-1; CDR3aa: CASSLASQGVWNEQFF; CDR3nt: TGTGCCAGCAGCTTAGCTTCCCAGGGAGTGTGGAATGAGCAGTTCTTC
v_gene: TRBV7-3; d_gene: -; abundance: -; j_gene: TRBJ2-3; CDR3aa: CASSPLSRPRGPDTQYF; CDR3nt: TGTGCCAGCAGCCCCCTATCCAGGCCGAGGGGTCCAGATACGCAGTATTTT
v_gene: TRBV14; d_gene: -; abundance: few; j_gene: TRBJ1-6; CDR3aa: CASSQDLGWYGSYNSPLHF; CDR3nt: TGTGCCAGCAGCCAAGATCTAGGGTGGTATGGCTCCTATAATTCACCCCTCCACTTT
v_gene: TRBV7-8; d_gene: -; abundance: once; j_gene: TRBJ1-5; CDR3aa: CASSLIAAHGNQPQHF; CDR3nt: TGTGCCAGCAGCTTAATCGCAGCCCATGGCAATCAGCCCCAGCATTTT
v_gene: TRBV29-1; d_gene: -; abundance: -; j_gene: TRBJ2-7; CDR3aa: CSVVLVGRGTYEQYF; CDR3nt: TGCAGCGTTGTACTTGTTGGCAGGGGCACCTACGAGCAGTACTTC
v_gene: TRBV6-6; d_gene: TRBD2; abundance: -; j_gene: TRBJ2-1; CDR3aa: CASNRLAGGLDNEQFF; CDR3nt: TGTGCCAGCAACAGACTAGCGGGGGGGCTCGACAATGAGCAGTTCTTC
v_gene: TRBV4-2; d_gene: -; abundance: -; j_gene: TRBJ2-2; CDR3aa: CASSQPGETNTGELFF; CDR3nt: TGTGCCAGCAGCCAACCAGGGGAGACGAACACCGGGGAGCTGTTTTTT
v_gene: TRBV7-2; d_gene: -; abundance: few; j_gene: TRBJ2-7; CDR3aa: CASSSRRSYEQYF; CDR3nt: TGTGCCAGCAGCTCTAGACGCTCCTACGAGCAGTACTTC
v_gene: TRBV10-3; d_gene: TRBD1; abundance: -; j_gene: TRBJ2-5; CDR3aa: CAINRDREETQYF; CDR3nt: TGTGCCATTAACCGGGACAGAGAAGAGACCCAGTACTTC
v_gene: TRBV14; d_gene: -; abundance: -; j_gene: TRBJ1-2; CDR3aa: CASSQDKGEFNYGYTF; CDR3nt: TGTGCCAGCAGCCAAGATAAGGGGGAGTTTAACTATGGCTACACCTTC